Presented here are 12 T cell receptor beta chains from one specimen sequenced in a study of shared clonotypes between healthy human individuals. Clones were read by immunoSEQ multiplex PCR, and TCRdb kept only the in-frame ones, dropping some. The sample carries a few million clones, around 93% recorded once. The sequenced sample was naive CD4+ T cells from PBMCs. Subset of the sample: CD45RA+ positively selected. The receptors shown here come from a young man in good health. Some clones in this sample may be carry-over from other donors' samples.

The J gene is TRBJ2-1, the V gene TRBV4-3; TRBD2 agrees at 15 bases. With V trimmed by 1 base and J by 4 bases, 5 bases remained unmatched. Germline CDR1 and CDR2: LGHNA and YSLEER. This CDR3 has 18 amino acids. This CDR3 is CASSQAVGLAGGYNEQFF. CDR3 nucleotides: TGCGCCAGCAGCCAAGCCGTGGGACTAGCGGGGGGTTACAATGAGCAGTTCTTC.

This clone showed up just once. The genes are TRBV11-3 and TRBJ2-5; weak D call: TRBD2 (5 bases). Matching the DNA end better, TRBJ2-7 makes the J call doubtful. The CDR3 covers 13 residues. The germline gives CDR1 SGHNT, CDR2 YENEEA. The CDR3 protein is CASSHTTSYEQYF. CDR3 DNA sequence: TGTGCCAGCAGCCACACTACTAGCTACGAGCAGTACTTC.

This CDR3 reads CASREQLYEKLFF. CDR3 sequence (DNA): TGTGCCAGTAGAGAGCAGCTGTATGAAAAACTGTTTTTT. The V call is TRBV19, the J call TRBJ1-4; D unclear. V was cut by 6 bases and J by 6 bases, with 11 bases left in between. The CDR3 contains 13 residues. The germline V gene encodes CDR1 LNHDA and CDR2 SQIVND (reference sequence).

The CDR3 here is CASSLSSERHGYTF. CDR3 sequence (DNA): TGCGCCAGCAGCTTGTCCTCGGAAAGACATGGCTACACCTTC. The chain employs TRBV5-1 and TRBJ1-2; D remains unclear. CDR1 and CDR2 from the germline V gene are SGHRS and YFSETQ. There are 14 residues in the CDR3. V lost 1 base and J 6 bases, leaving 13 bases between the germline ends.

The rearrangement links TRBV6-5 to TRBJ2-2; 10 bases agree with TRBD1. This CDR3 region has 15 residues. Germline CDR1 MNHEY, CDR2 SVGAGI. The V gene end was trimmed by 6 bases and the J gene end by 6 bases; junction bases not matched to a gene: 7. CDR3 bases: TGTGCCAGCAGCCGACAGGGGGCAGGATCCGGGGAGCTGTTTTTT. This encodes CASSRQGAGSGELFF.

V gene TRBV19 combines with J gene TRBJ2-3; the match to TRBD2 covers 10 bases. CDR1 is LNHDA and CDR2 is SQIVND in the germline V gene (reference sequence). V shed 3 bases, J shed 0 bases, and the junction held 9 bases outside the gene matches. The CDR3 totals 18 residues. The CDR3 sequence: CASSIRGGTSESTDTQYF. Written as DNA, the CDR3 is TGTGCCAGTAGTATTCGGGGAGGGACTAGCGAGAGCACAGATACGCAGTATTTT. The full variable domain, rest sourced from reference TRBV19 and TRBJ2-3, is DGGITQSPKYLFRKEGQNVTLSCEQNLNHDAMYWYRQDPGQGLRLIYYSQIVNDFQKGDIAEGYSVSREKKESFPLTVTSAQKNPTAFYLCASSIRGGTSESTDTQYFGPGTRLTVL.

The chain carries TRBV9 and TRBJ2-7; 7 bases match TRBD2. CDR3 length equals 13 residues. V shed 0 bases and J 5 bases; nucleotides not matched to a gene: 2. Germline V lookup: CDR1 SGDLS, CDR2 YYNGEE. The CDR3: CASSVGLADEQYF. The CDR3 DNA follows: TGTGCCAGCAGCGTAGGGCTAGCGGACGAGCAGTACTTC.

The gene calls are TRBV5-4 and TRBJ2-3; D tentatively reads TRBD1 or TRBD2 (6 bases each). Germline-derived CDR1 and CDR2 are SGHNT and YYREEE (reference sequence). V dropped 6 bases and J dropped 0 bases, with 17 bases sitting between them. The CDR3 consists of 16 residues. This CDR3 reads CASTLRGTSSTDTQYF. CDR3 sequence (DNA): TGTGCCAGCACCCTGCGCGGGACATCAAGCACAGATACGCAGTATTTT.

This clone has more than one count but fewer than ten. V gene TRBV18 combines with J gene TRBJ1-4; 7 bases map to TRBD1. CDR3 length: 14 residues. CDR1 is KGHSH and CDR2 is LQKENI in the germline V gene. The ends lost 3 bases at V and 7 bases at J; junction bases unmatched: 5. The CDR3 reads CASSPGQRSEKLFF. For the CDR3, the DNA is TGTGCCAGCTCACCGGGACAGAGAAGTGAAAAACTGTTTTTT.

The rearrangement links TRBV6-5 to TRBJ2-5; 9 bases align to TRBD1. Matching the DNA end better, TRBJ2-7 makes the J call doubtful. The CDR3 has 15 residues. The germline V gene has CDR1 MNHEY and CDR2 SVGAGI. CDR3 region: CASSYNDRGGYEQYF. The CDR3 bases are TGTGCCAGCAGTTACAACGACAGGGGGGGCTACGAGCAGTACTTC.

The chain is built from TRBV27 and TRBJ1-1, with TRBD1 matching 9 bases. The ends lost 6 bases at V and 4 bases at J; junction bases unmatched: 6. The CDR3 extends over 14 amino acids. Germline V lookup: CDR1 MNHEY, CDR2 SMNVEV (reference sequence). The CDR3 loop reads CASSRDRAPTEAFF. In DNA form, the CDR3 reads TGTGCCAGCAGCAGGGACAGGGCCCCCACTGAAGCTTTCTTT.

The chain combines TRBV9 with TRBJ2-3, with 11 bases lining up with TRBD2. The V and J ends lost 0 bases and 3 bases, in that order; junction bases with no gene match: 9. Germline V gives CDR1 SGDLS, CDR2 YYNGEE. This CDR3 comprises 18 residues. In DNA, the CDR3 is TGTGCCAGCAGCGTAGAAGGGACTAGCGGTCGGAGGACAGATACGCAGTATTTT. This encodes CASSVEGTSGRRTDTQYF.